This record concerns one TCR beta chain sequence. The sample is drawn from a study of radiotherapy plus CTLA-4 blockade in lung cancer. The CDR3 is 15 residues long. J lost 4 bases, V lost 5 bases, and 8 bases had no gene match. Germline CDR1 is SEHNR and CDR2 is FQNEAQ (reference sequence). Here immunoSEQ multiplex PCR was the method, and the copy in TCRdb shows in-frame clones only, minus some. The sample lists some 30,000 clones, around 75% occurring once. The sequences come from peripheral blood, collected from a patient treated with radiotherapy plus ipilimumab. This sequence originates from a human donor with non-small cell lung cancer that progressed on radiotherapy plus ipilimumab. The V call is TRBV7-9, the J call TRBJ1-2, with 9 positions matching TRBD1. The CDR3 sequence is CASSPRGTGSYGYTF. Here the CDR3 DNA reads TGTGCCAGCAGCCCACGCGGGACAGGGAGCTATGGCTACACCTTC. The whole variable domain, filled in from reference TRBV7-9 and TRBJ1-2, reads DTGVSQNPRHKITKRGQNVTFRCDPISEHNRLYWYRQTLGQGPEFLTYFQNEAQLEKSRLLSDRFSAERPKGSFSTLEIQRTEQGDSAMYLCASSPRGTGSYGYTFGSGTRLTVV.